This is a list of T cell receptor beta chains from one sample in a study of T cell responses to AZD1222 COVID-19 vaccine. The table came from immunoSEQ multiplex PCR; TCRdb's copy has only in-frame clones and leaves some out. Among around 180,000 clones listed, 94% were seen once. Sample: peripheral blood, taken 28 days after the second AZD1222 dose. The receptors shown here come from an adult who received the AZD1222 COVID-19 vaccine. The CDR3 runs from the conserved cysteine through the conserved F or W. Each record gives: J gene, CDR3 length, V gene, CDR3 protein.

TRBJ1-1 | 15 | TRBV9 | CASSPRWAMNTEAFF
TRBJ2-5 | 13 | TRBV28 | CASSPLLQETQYF
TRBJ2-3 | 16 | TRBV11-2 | CASSLDRGQRTDTQYF
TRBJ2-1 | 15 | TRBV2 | CASMRALADYNEQFF
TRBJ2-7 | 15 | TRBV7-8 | CASSYDRARAYEQYF
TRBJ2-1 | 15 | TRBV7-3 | CASSLGTGGSVEQFF
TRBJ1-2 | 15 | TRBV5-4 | CASSLAPDRYYGYTF
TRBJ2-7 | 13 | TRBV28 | CASSLGYSYEQYF
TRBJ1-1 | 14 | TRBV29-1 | CSVHRDGRNTEAFF
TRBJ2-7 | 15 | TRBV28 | CASSLLGRRVSEQYF
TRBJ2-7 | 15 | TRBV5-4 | CASSLGPLGSYEQYF
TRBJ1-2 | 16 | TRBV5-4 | CASSLGATGRLESYTF
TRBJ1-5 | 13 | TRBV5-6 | CASSLAGNQPQHF
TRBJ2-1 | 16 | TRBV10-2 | CASKHGDLVDYNEQFF
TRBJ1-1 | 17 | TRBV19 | CASPHQLEGGARTEAFF
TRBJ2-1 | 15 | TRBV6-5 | CASSYSRGVNNEQFF
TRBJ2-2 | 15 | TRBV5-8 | CASRFGRGYTGELFF
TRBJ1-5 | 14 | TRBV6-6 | CASSPDKSNQPQHF
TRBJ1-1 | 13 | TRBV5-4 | CASSDSSNTEAFF
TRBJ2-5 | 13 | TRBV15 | CATRWTGGETQYF
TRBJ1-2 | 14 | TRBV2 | CASSVHGQSQGYTF
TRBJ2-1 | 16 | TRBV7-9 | CASSGRPRSLYNEQFF
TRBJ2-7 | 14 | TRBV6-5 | CASSIRQGGYEQYF
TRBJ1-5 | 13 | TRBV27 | CASSLTRSQPQHF
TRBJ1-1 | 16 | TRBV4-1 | CASSQAGSTANTEAFF
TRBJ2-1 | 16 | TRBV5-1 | CASSSRLAGLANEQFF